Included here is one T cell receptor beta chain sequence, with context. The target of this receptor is not known. No qualities accompany the bases; no much larger clone lies one base away. The data are from a study of regulatory T cells in long-lasting Graves disease (dated by TCRdb to the early 2020s). About the investigation overall: To count as having persistent Graves' disease, a patient had to have received antithyroid drug treatment for over 5 years with TSH receptor autoantibodies remaining persistently positive. Persistent Graves' disease patients were compared with newly diagnosed Graves' disease patients by peripheral blood TCR sequencing and RNA sequencing. TCR sequencing covered some 13 persistent and roughly 20 newly diagnosed Graves' disease patients, some 35 samples in total. The study was registered as a clinical trial and conducted in China. On average, persistent Graves' disease patients in the clinical cohort had been on antithyroid drugs for eight to twelve years.

The paper as a whole reports these results and caveats: Only the TCR beta chain was sequenced and analyzed. Lower TCR Shannon entropy and fewer highly expanded clones were observed in persistent Graves' disease patients than in newly diagnosed patients, which suggested clonal expansion. Because the primary lesion, thyroid tissue, could not be accessed, the study looked at peripheral blood alone. As a limitation, the authors acknowledged that the small sample size may reduce accuracy. Persistent disease showed preferential use of TRBV28, TRBJ1-2 and TRBJ2-5, whereas newly diagnosed disease favored TRBV20-1 and TRBJ2-1. More public clonotypes were shared among persistent patients (roughly 2,900) than among newly diagnosed patients (966).

Library construction relied on multiplex PCR. The reads were generated on an Illumina HiSeq 4000. TCR beta libraries were built with iRepertoire HTBI primers and Arm-PCR amplification of CDR3 regions. PCR products were gel purified before sequencing. As for the authors' bioinformatics: Across samples, 60 to 70 TRBV and 13 to 15 TRBJ segments were identified and used for gene usage analysis of CDR3 amino acid clonotypes. COPE and FqMerger were used to merge the filtered high-quality paired reads into contigs. BLAST was used to align contigs to IMGT TRBV, TRBD and TRBJ reference genes, and CDR3 was defined according to IMGT. Clonotypes above 0.1% frequency were classified as highly expanded clones. Repertoire diversity was measured by Shannon entropy, and V-J evenness by the Gini coefficient. A clonotype found in more than one individual was treated as public. In-frame beta chains were kept once TCRdb had trimmed the public reads at Q25 with fastp and called clones with MiXCR. Entries are consolidated by CDR3 protein sequence, retaining the most common genes and DNA. The V and J calls follow TCRdb's processing rather than the paper's. Across this sample there are 350,000 to 500,000 distinct CDR3 sequences, with under 25% seen only once. The top ten hold around an eighth of the sample.

In the paper's terms, the time point label means: persistent/refractory GD, antithyroid drugs over 5 years with positive TRAb. RNA was extracted from PBMCs in TRIzol for both TCR sequencing and RNA sequencing. The diagnosis of Graves' disease was made according to American Thyroid Association guidelines. Patients for the study were recruited at an endocrinology department in Xi'an, China. From each patient, about 8.9 milliliters of peripheral blood was collected into an EDTA anticoagulant tube. PBMCs were isolated by Ficoll Paque Plus density gradient separation without further T cell sorting. RNA quality was checked with an Agilent 2100 Bioanalyzer and agarose gel, and concentration with a NanoDrop 2000. Taken from cysteine to phenylalanine, the CDR3 has 13 residues. Just CDR3 DNA is preserved here, 39 bases in frame from base 1. V loses 3 bases of germline sequence and J loses 2 bases, and the interval between the two ends is 6 bases. As encoded in the germline V gene, CDR1 is SGHVS while CDR2 is FNYEAQ.

The V and J segments used are TRBV7-6 and TRBJ2-3, with the D gene uncertain. The sequence was obtained from a female donor with Graves disease. The sequencing used peripheral blood mononuclear cells (PBMCs), collected when the disease was refractory, from a patient treated with antithyroid drugs. The CDR3 here reads CASSFSITDTQYF. The DNA is TGTGCCAGCAGCTTTTCTATCACAGATACGCAGTATTTT.